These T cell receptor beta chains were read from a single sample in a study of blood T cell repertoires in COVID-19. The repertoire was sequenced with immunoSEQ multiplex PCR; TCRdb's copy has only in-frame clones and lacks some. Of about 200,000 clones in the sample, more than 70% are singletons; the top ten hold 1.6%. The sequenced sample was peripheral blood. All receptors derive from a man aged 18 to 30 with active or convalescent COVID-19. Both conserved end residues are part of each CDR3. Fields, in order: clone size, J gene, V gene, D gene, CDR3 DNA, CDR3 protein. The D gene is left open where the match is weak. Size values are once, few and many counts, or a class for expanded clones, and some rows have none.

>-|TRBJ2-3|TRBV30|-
TGTGCCTTCGATAGGGAGCGGGCAGATACGCAGTATTTT
CAFDRERADTQYF
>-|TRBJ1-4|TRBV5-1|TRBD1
TGCGCCAGCAGCTTGCAACTACAGGGGGCGCGTGAAAAACTGTTTTTT
CASSLQLQGAREKLFF
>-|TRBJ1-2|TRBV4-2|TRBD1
TGTGCCAGCAGCCAGGCCCAGGACAGGGGAATTGGCTACACCTTC
CASSQAQDRGIGYTF
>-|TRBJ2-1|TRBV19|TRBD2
TGTGCCAGTAGGACTAGCGCTAGTTACAATGAGCAGTTCTTC
CASRTSASYNEQFF
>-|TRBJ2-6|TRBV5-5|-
TGTGCCAGCAGCCCACAGGGTTCCGGGGCCAACGTCCTGACTTTC
CASSPQGSGANVLTF
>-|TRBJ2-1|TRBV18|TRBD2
TGTGCCAGCTCACCACCCCAGCGGGAGTTACAGGAGCAGTTCTTC
CASSPPQRELQEQFF
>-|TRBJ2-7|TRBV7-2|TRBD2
TGTGCCAGCAGCTCCCGGGGGGGTTACGAGCAGTACTTC
CASSSRGGYEQYF
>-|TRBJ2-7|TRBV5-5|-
TGTGCCAGCAGCTTGGGCAGGTACGAGCAGTACTTC
CASSLGRYEQYF
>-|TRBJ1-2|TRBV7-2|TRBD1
TGTGCCAGCAGCTCACGGACAGGTGGCTACACCTTC
CASSSRTGGYTF
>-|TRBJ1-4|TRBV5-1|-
TGCGCCAGCAGCTTGGATGTCAGGGCAACTAATGAAAAACTGTTTTTT
CASSLDVRATNEKLFF
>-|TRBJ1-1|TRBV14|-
TGTGCCAGCAGCCTGGGACAGAACACTGAAGCTTTCTTT
CASSLGQNTEAFF
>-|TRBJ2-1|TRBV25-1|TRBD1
TGTGCCAGCAGTGAATTCGCCGGCCTCAGGGGGCCTTTTGGTGAGCAGTTCTTC
CASSEFAGLRGPFGEQFF
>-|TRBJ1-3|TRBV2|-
TGTGCCAGCAAGTCGGGATACTCTGGAAACACCATATATTTT
CASKSGYSGNTIYF
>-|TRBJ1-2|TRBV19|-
TGTGCCAGTAGTCAAGAGGGGGTCTTGGCAGTCTATGGCTACACCTTC
CASSQEGVLAVYGYTF
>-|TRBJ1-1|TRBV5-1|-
TGCGCCAGCAGCTTGGGGGACACGCTGAACACTGAAGCTTTCTTT
CASSLGDTLNTEAFF
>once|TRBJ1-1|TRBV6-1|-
TGTGCCAGCAGTGACACAGGTAACACTGAAGCTTTCTTT
CASSDTGNTEAFF